This record looks at one T cell receptor beta chain sequence and its context. Its target antigen remains unknown. No clone much larger than this one lies a single base away; base qualities are absent. The library was prepared using the immunoSEQ multiplex PCR assay. Under the source paper's analysis protocol: A statistical classification framework was developed to diagnose cytomegalovirus status using the catalog of TCR beta chain sequences. As stored in TCRdb, this immuneACCESS dataset retains in-frame rearrangements with V and J assigned. A fraction of the clones does not appear; measured against another copy, unresolved V genes explain less than half of the discrepancy, and the remainder lacks a known reason. The V and J calls and the clone size are those of that table, but D and trimming were determined from the DNA. In all, the sample holds around 350,000 clones, and 80% to 90% of those were seen once. Approximately 0.86% of the sample is taken by the ten largest.

V lost 5 bases and J lost 5 bases, and the count of bases not matched to a germline gene is 10. Reading from cysteine to phenylalanine, the CDR3 counts 15 amino acids. Just CDR3 DNA is preserved here, 45 bases in frame from base 1. In the germline V gene (reference sequence), CDR1 corresponds to SEHNR and CDR2 to FQNEAQ. The source of the sample is a study of cytomegalovirus exposure and HLA in healthy donors (dated by TCRdb to 2017 to 2019). Study-level background: The 666 repertoires of the first cohort and the 95 to 150 validation repertoires were produced on the same platform, according to a later analysis. To predict cytomegalovirus infection status, the study combined high-throughput TCR immunosequencing, statistical association of individual TCRs with disease status, and machine learning. In addition to the first cohort of 666 subjects, a separate validation cohort of some 120 different subjects was used. The aim of the study was to test whether cataloging public T cell receptors could identify signatures of past pathogen exposure. What the study reported, not specific to this receptor: The study gave a list of under 200 TCR beta chains associated with cytomegalovirus. In vitro tests confirmed that three of the cytomegalovirus-associated TCR beta chains recognize cytomegalovirus antigens. In both the original and validation cohorts, the classifier was reported to diagnose cytomegalovirus status with high specificity and sensitivity. Most TCR sequences were observed very rarely across donors, whereas some public TCRs were present in many individuals. According to the authors, the approach could potentially be generalized to other disease states and immunological phenotypes. The validation cohort had no HLA typing available for a later analysis, so co-occurrence within that cohort was assessed over all 120 or so repertoires. Of the cluster scores, about 94% were above 0 in a later analysis, which found that TCRs clustered in the first cohort also tended to co-occur in the 120 validation repertoires.

The donors were included in the validation cohort of some 120 subjects, a group kept apart from the roughly 680-subject first cohort. The sequence is built from TRBV7-9 and TRBJ1-1; TRBD1 aligns with 8 central bases. The TCR originated in a woman under 30 in good health and CMV-seronegative. What was sequenced was PBMCs. The DNA reads as follows: TGTGCCAGCAGCCCTCTAGACAGGGGTAGTACTGAAGCTTTCTTT. Its coded protein is CASSPLDRGSTEAFF.